The clone carrying this T cell receptor (beta chain) was detected once. The target antigen is unknown. Each replicate PCR on the sorted subsets used approximately 200 ng DNA (around 31,000 T cell genomes). Assay: immunoSEQ multiplex PCR; the TCRdb copy retains only in-frame clones and omits some. The table has 2.3 million or so clones, 90% to 95% seen once. The CDR3 has 15 amino acids. Trimming stripped 6 bases from V and 2 bases from J, with 14 bases between. The record originates from a study of shared clonotypes between healthy human individuals. As for the study in general: A donor's plate count was three for CD4 naive and three for CD4 memory; CD8 naive had two and CD8 memory one.

The study, taken as a whole, reports: Sample collection involved blood only; tissue repertoires are likely different. Clonotype sharing among donors, it was expected, would be affected by sequencing depth.

Sequencing input: naive CD4+ T cells from PBMCs. Subset given: CD45RA+ positively selected. This clonotype was sampled from a man aged 18 to 29 in good health. Some clones in this sample may be carry-over from other donors' samples. The chain links TRBV23-1 to TRBJ1-3, with D maybe TRBD1 (6 bases). TRBV23-1 is classed as an ORF, of uncertain function. The CDR3 nucleotides read TGCGCCAGCAGATACAAGGGGGGCACTGGAAACACCATATATTTT. Translating gives CASRYKGGTGNTIYF.